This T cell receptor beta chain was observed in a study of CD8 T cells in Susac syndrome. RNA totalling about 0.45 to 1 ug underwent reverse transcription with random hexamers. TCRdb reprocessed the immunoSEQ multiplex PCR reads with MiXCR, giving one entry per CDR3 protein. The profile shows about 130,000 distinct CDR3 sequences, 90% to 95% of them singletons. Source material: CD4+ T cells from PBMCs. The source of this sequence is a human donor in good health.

The CDR3 nucleotides are TGTGCCAGCAGCTATGCTAGCGGCAGCACAGATACGCAGTATTTT. Amino acid sequence: CASSYASGSTDTQYF. The rearrangement uses TRBV28 and TRBJ2-3, with 7 bases aligning to TRBD2. The CDR3 loop spans 15 amino acids. CDR1 is MDHEN, CDR2 SYDVKM, per germline. V lost 6 bases and J lost 0; bases outside the gene matches: 6.